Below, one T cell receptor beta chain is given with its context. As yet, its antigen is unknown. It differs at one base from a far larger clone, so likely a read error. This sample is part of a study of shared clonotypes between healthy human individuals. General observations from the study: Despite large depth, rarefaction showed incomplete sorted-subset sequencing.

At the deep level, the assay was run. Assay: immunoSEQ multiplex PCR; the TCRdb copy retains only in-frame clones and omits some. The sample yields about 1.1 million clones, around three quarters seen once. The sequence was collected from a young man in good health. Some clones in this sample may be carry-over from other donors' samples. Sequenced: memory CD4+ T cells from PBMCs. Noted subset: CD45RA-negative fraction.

The CDR3 here is CSANEQGVGEAFF. DNA of the CDR3: TGCAGCGCTAACGAACAGGGAGTCGGCGAAGCTTTCTTT. This chain connects TRBV29-1 to TRBJ1-1; D may be TRBD1 (6 bases). This CDR3 is built from 13 residues. Germline loops: CDR1 SQVTM, CDR2 ANQGSEA. Trimming removed 7 bases from V and 8 bases from J, with 20 bases in between.